This T cell receptor beta chain was profiled in a study of monozygotic twins with cystic fibrosis. The study, taken as a whole, reports: Unrelated CF individuals shared fewer identical clonotypes than monozygotic CF twins.

This clone was seen a handful of times. The antigen is unknown. Repertoires were generated with immunoSEQ multiplex PCR, while TCRdb's copy carries only in-frame clones and drops some. The sample yields 30,000 or so clones, just over 65% seen once. This CDR3 is 15 amino acids long. Germline assignment: CDR1 SNHLY and CDR2 FYNNEI. With 6 bases clipped from V and 2 bases from J, the junction kept 8 bases outside the gene matches. The chain uses TRBV2 and TRBJ2-7; 9 nucleotides align to TRBD2. Sequencing was done on a sample of blood. The sequence derives from a girl aged 10-17 years with cystic fibrosis. The chain's CDR3 is CASRGWTSETYEQYV. CDR3 in DNA: TGTGCCAGCAGGGGTTGGACTAGCGAAACCTACGAGCAGTACGTC.